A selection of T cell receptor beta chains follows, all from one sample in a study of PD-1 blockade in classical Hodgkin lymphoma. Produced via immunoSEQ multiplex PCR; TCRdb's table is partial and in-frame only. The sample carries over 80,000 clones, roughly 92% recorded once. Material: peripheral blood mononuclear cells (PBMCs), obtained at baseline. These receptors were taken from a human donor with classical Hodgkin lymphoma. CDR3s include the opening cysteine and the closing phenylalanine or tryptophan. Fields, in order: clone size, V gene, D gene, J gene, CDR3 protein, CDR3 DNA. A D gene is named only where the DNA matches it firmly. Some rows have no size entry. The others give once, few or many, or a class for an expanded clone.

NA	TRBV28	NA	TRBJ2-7	CASSFPPLRSQYF	TGTGCCAGCAGTTTTCCCCCACTACGGAGTCAGTACTTC
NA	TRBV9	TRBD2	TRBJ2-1	CASSVVTGLAGVYNEQFF	TGTGCCAGCAGCGTAGTCACGGGACTAGCGGGGGTATACAATGAGCAGTTCTTC
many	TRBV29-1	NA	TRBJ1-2	CSVVHPASTGINYGYTF	TGCAGCGTTGTACACCCCGCCTCAACAGGGATTAACTATGGCTACACCTTC
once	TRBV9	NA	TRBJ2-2	CASSRRQNTGELFF	TGTGCCAGCAGCAGAAGACAGAACACCGGGGAGCTGTTTTTT
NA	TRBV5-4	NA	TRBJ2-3	CASSPGERVGSDTQYF	TGTGCCAGCAGCCCGGGGGAGCGAGTGGGTTCGGATACGCAGTATTTT
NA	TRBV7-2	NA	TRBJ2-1	CASSLTASPNEQFF	TGTGCCAGCAGCTTAACGGCTTCTCCCAATGAGCAGTTCTTC
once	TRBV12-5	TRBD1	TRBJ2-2	CASGLARTGTAGELFF	TGTGCTAGTGGTTTGGCACGGACAGGGACCGCCGGGGAGCTGTTTTTT
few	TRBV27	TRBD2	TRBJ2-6	CASHTGTSVSGANVLTF	TGTGCCAGCCATACCGGGACTAGCGTATCTGGGGCCAACGTCCTGACTTTC
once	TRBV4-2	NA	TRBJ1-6	CASSQDSVLRGPYYNSPLHF	TGTGCCAGCAGCCAAGATTCCGTCCTCCGGGGTCCGTACTATAATTCACCCCTCCACTTT
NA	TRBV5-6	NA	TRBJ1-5	CASSLGPQPQHF	TGTGCCAGCAGCTTAGGCCCACAGCCCCAGCATTTT
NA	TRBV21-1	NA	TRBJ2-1	CASSWQGAWDNEQFF	TGTGCCAGCAGCTGGCAGGGGGCATGGGACAATGAGCAGTTCTTC
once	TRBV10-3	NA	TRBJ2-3	CAISELSAASTDTQYF	TGTGCCATCAGTGAGTTGTCAGCGGCCTCCACAGATACGCAGTATTTT
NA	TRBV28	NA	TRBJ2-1	CASAAALDPLF	TGTGCCAGCGCCGCGGCCCTCGACCCGCTCTTC
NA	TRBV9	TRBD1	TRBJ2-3	CASSADRRSDTQYF	TGTGCCAGCAGCGCGGACAGGCGATCAGATACGCAGTATTTT
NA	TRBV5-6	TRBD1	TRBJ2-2	CASSFRQGRGGELFF	TGTGCCAGCAGCTTCCGACAGGGGCGAGGCGGGGAGCTGTTTTTT
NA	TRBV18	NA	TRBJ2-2	CASSPYGGAGTGELFF	TGTGCCAGCTCACCCTATGGAGGGGCAGGAACCGGGGAGCTGTTTTTT
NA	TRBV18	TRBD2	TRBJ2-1	CASSPPAGIAGVSYNEQFF	TGTGCCAGCTCACCACCGGCAGGGATAGCGGGAGTCTCTTACAATGAGCAGTTCTTC
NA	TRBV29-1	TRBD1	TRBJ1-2	CSVGDRGGNYGYTF	TGCAGCGTTGGGGACAGGGGTGGGAACTATGGCTACACCTTC
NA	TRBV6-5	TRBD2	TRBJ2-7	CASSPSGRGSYEQYF	TGTGCCAGCAGTCCTAGCGGGCGAGGTTCCTACGAGCAGTACTTC
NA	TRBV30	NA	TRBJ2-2	CAWSPGGGTGELFF	TGTGCCTGGAGTCCCGGGGGTGGCACCGGGGAGCTGTTTTTT
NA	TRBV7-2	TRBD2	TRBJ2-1	CASSFLADAYNEQFF	TGTGCCAGCAGTTTCCTAGCGGACGCCTACAATGAGCAGTTCTTC
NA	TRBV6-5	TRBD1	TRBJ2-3	CASRGTGTTDTQYF	TGTGCCAGCAGAGGGACAGGCACCACAGATACGCAGTATTTT
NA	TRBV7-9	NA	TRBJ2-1	CASSPSYYNEQFF	TGTGCCAGCAGCCCGAGTTACTACAATGAGCAGTTCTTC
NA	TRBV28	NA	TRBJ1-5	CASSLGRSGQPQHF	TGTGCCAGCAGTTTGGGGCGTTCGGGCCAGCCCCAGCATTTT
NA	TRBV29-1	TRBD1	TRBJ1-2	CSTGGTGANYGYTF	TGCAGCACCGGAGGGACAGGGGCAAACTATGGCTACACCTTC
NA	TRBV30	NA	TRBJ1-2	CAWTSPGGGYGYTF	TGTGCCTGGACCTCACCCGGGGGAGGCTATGGCTACACCTTC
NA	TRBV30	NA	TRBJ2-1	CAWSGLDRYNEQFF	TGTGCCTGGAGTGGGCTGGACAGATACAATGAGCAGTTCTTC
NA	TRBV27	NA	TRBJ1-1	CASSLGGTPIEAFF	TGTGCCAGCAGTTTAGGTGGGACACCCATTGAAGCTTTCTTT